A single sample gave rise to the 14 T cell receptor beta chains below, sequenced in a study of shared clonotypes between healthy human individuals. In the naive CD8 group, cells lacked CD45RO and were positively selected for CCR7, so terminally differentiated effector memory CD45RA+ cells were left out. TCRdb's table, derived via immunoSEQ multiplex PCR, lists solely in-frame clones and lacks some. Among more than 550,000 clones listed, about 92% were seen once. Sequenced: naive CD8+ T cells sorted from blood. These receptor sequences come from a man between 25 and 39 years old in good health.

The genes are TRBV4-3 and TRBJ2-1; D perhaps matches TRBD2 (6 bases). Germline V gene lookup returns CDR1 LGHNA and CDR2 YSLEER. This CDR3 has 13 residues. Trimming took 6 bases from V and 7 from J, leaving 13 bases between them. The CDR3 bases are TGCGCCAGCAGAGAGACTAGAACAAATGAGCAGTTCTTC. It yields the protein CASRETRTNEQFF.

V and J are TRBV7-9 and TRBJ1-3; D remains unclear. This CDR3 contains 15 residues. Germline CDR1 SEHNR, CDR2 FQNEAQ (reference sequence). V shed 2 bases and J shed 4 bases, with 12 bases lying between them. This CDR3 is CASSLLVGAGNTIYF. The CDR3, as DNA: TGTGCCAGCAGCTTACTCGTTGGAGCCGGAAACACCATATATTTT. Drawing the rest from reference TRBV7-9 and TRBJ1-3, the complete variable domain is DTGVSQNPRHKITKRGQNVTFRCDPISEHNRLYWYRQTLGQGPEFLTYFQNEAQLEKSRLLSDRFSAERPKGSFSTLEIQRTEQGDSAMYLCASSLLVGAGNTIYFGEGSWLTVV.

This chain joins TRBV13 and TRBJ2-1, with D unresolved. The CDR3 is made up of 12 amino acids. Germline lookup yields CDR1 PRHDT and CDR2 FYEKMQ (reference sequence). V was trimmed by 1 base and J by 9 bases, leaving 7 bases between them. In nucleotides, the CDR3 is TGTGCCAGCAGCTTAGTTGACACTGAGCAGTTCTTC. It is translated as CASSLVDTEQFF.

This clone was picked up one time. The DNA of the CDR3 is TGTGCCTGGAGCGCTGGGGTGGGGGAAAAACTGTTTTTT. Encoded protein: CAWSAGVGEKLFF. The chain is built from TRBV30 and TRBJ1-4; D gene ambiguous. V was trimmed by 3 bases and J by 8 bases, leaving 13 bases between them. The CDR3 consists of 13 residues. Germline assignment: CDR1 GTSNPN and CDR2 SVGIG (reference sequence).

The chain recombines TRBV28 with TRBJ2-5, with a tentative D call TRBD2 (5 bases). Deletions cut 5 bases from V and 2 bases from J, with 15 bases between. The CDR3 is made up of 15 amino acids. Germline CDR1 is MDHEN and CDR2 is SYDVKM. CDR3 residues: CASSTSKVVQETQYF. DNA for the CDR3: TGTGCCAGCAGTACTAGTAAGGTGGTACAAGAGACCCAGTACTTC.

The rearrangement uses TRBV4-2 and TRBJ2-1; D may be TRBD1 (6 bases). CDR1 LGHNA and CDR2 YNFKEQ come from the germline V gene. V gave up 1 base and J gave up 7 bases, with 14 bases separating them. The CDR3 has 15 residues. CDR3 nucleotide sequence: TGTGCCAGCAGCCAAGCCTTGGACAGTGTTAATGAGCAGTTCTTC. Encoded protein: CASSQALDSVNEQFF.

The V call is TRBV7-2, the J call TRBJ2-7; 8 nucleotides align to TRBD2. The CDR3 runs to 14 residues. The V gene end was trimmed by 4 bases and the J gene end by 6 bases; junction bases not matched to a gene: 8. The germline CDR1 and CDR2 sequences are SGHTA and FQGNSA. CDR3 sequence reads: CASSSGGAWSEQYF. The DNA of the CDR3 is TGTGCCAGCAGCTCCGGGGGGGCCTGGAGCGAGCAGTACTTC.

V and J are TRBV5-6 and TRBJ2-1, with 14 bases aligning to TRBD2. Germline V CDR1 and CDR2: SGHDT, YYEEEE. V was clipped by 3 bases and J by 6 bases; unmatched bases: 2. This CDR3 is built from 15 residues. The CDR3 DNA reads TGTGCCAGCAGCTCCGGACTAGCGGGAGGCAATGAGCAGTTCTTC. Its translation: CASSSGLAGGNEQFF.

The rearrangement uses TRBV9 and TRBJ2-5; no clear D gene. Trimming stripped 3 bases from V and 2 bases from J, with 14 bases between. Germline assignment: CDR1 SGDLS and CDR2 YYNGEE. The CDR3 length is 15 residues. The CDR3 spells CASSAQAARQETQYF. The CDR3 coding sequence is TGTGCCAGCAGCGCTCAGGCGGCGCGGCAAGAGACCCAGTACTTC.

V and J are TRBV7-6 and TRBJ2-3, with TRBD2 matching over 13 bases. V was pared by 3 bases and J by 6 bases, with 6 bases of the junction left unmatched. The germline gives CDR1 SGHVS, CDR2 FNYEAQ. The CDR3 length is 16 residues. Written as DNA, the CDR3 is TGTGCCAGCAGCTTGCGGCGGACTAGCGGGAGCGATACGCAGTATTTT. Encoded protein: CASSLRRTSGSDTQYF.

The chain employs TRBV18 and TRBJ2-5; 9 nucleotides align to TRBD1. The germline V gene has CDR1 KGHSH and CDR2 LQKENI. With 3 bases clipped from V and 4 bases from J, the junction kept 6 bases outside the gene matches. The CDR3 covers 15 residues. The CDR3 spells CASSPRDRARETQYF. In DNA form, the CDR3 reads TGTGCCAGCTCACCTCGGGACAGGGCTCGAGAGACCCAGTACTTC. The entire variable domain, with the rest obtained from reference TRBV18 and TRBJ2-5, is as follows: NAGVMQNPRHLVRRRGQEARLRCSPMKGHSHVYWYRQLPEEGLKFMVYLQKENIIDESGMPKERFSAEFPKEGPSILRIQQVVRGDSAAYFCASSPRDRARETQYFGPGTRLLVL.

The genes are TRBV4-1 and TRBJ2-3; D call uncertain. Germline V gives CDR1 MGHRA, CDR2 YSYEKL. V lost 0 bases and J lost 4, with 8 bases in between. This CDR3 has 14 residues. DNA of the CDR3: TGCGCCAGCAGCCAAGATTGGATAGCAGATACGCAGTATTTT. Residues: CASSQDWIADTQYF.

This chain joins TRBV7-8 and TRBJ2-7; D ambiguous. Trimming removed 5 bases at V and 1 base at J, with 6 bases between. The CDR3 covers 12 residues. CDR1 is SGHVS, CDR2 FQNEAQ, per germline. CDR3 in DNA: TGTGCCAGCAGCCCCCATTCCTACGAGCAGTACTTC. This translates into CASSPHSYEQYF. The full variable domain, with the rest looked up from reference TRBV7-8 and TRBJ2-7, is GAGVSQSPRYKVAKRGQDVALRCDPISGHVSLFWYQQALGQGPEFLTYFQNEAQLDKSGLPSDRFFAERPEGSVSTLKIQRTQQEDSAVYLCASSPHSYEQYFGPGTRLTVT.

This chain uses TRBV27 with TRBJ2-7; unclear D gene. The V end was cut by 4 bases, the J end by 4 bases, with 14 bases between. Germline CDR1 and CDR2: MNHEY and SMNVEV (reference sequence). This CDR3 spans 14 amino acids. Here the CDR3 DNA reads TGTGCCAGCAGTTCCAGCCTAGACGTATACGAGCAGTACTTC. This codes for CASSSSLDVYEQYF.